Listed below are T cell receptor beta chains from one sample, sequenced in a study of low-dose radiotherapy and immunotherapy resistance in tumors. From the reads, TCRdb called clonotypes with MiXCR, one entry per CDR3 protein. The sample shows 80,000 to 95,000 distinct CDR3 sequences, under 10% of them seen only once. The sequencing here drew on PBMCs, taken before treatment. These receptors originate from a male donor with prostate cancer. Each CDR3 is given with its conserved first and last residue. Each record gives: clone size, J gene, D gene, V gene, CDR3 protein. A D gene is named only where the DNA matches it firmly. Some rows mark clone size as missing; the rest say once, few, many or name a class of expanded clone.

>many|TRBJ1-1|-|TRBV7-9
CASSLSVAPEAFF
>many|TRBJ2-5|TRBD2|TRBV10-3
CAISDMAGGLKTQYF
>many|TRBJ2-7|-|TRBV5-1
CASSFWPEGAYEQYF
>many|TRBJ2-7|TRBD2|TRBV18
CASSPTSGGSYEQYF
>many|TRBJ2-7|TRBD2|TRBV11-3
CASSLYPSGRTYEQYF
>medium-sized|TRBJ2-1|-|TRBV28
CASSFRGRGGGGQFF
>-|TRBJ2-5|TRBD2|TRBV20-1
CSARDPTSGYQETQYF
>many|TRBJ2-2|TRBD2|TRBV20-1
CSARTSGPSTGELFF
>many|TRBJ2-1|-|TRBV27
CASSFSGAGNEQFF
>many|TRBJ2-3|TRBD2|TRBV30
CAWRGGGNDTQYF
>many|TRBJ2-1|TRBD2|TRBV24-1
CATSDQRIAGPNNEQFF
>many|TRBJ2-7|-|TRBV28
CASSTRGVRDYEQYF
>-|TRBJ1-6|TRBD1|TRBV5-5
CASGTGGPPLHF
>many|TRBJ2-4|-|TRBV5-1
CASRSDPTSNIQYF
>-|TRBJ2-2|TRBD2|TRBV5-1
CASSLRLADTGELFF
>many|TRBJ2-7|TRBD2|TRBV30
CAWSGGGREQYF
>many|TRBJ1-1|-|TRBV15
CATSRDDWGGVMNTEAFF
>-|TRBJ2-2|-|TRBV21-1
CASSRRERTPGSCFF
>many|TRBJ1-1|-|TRBV28
CASSLLGRDTEAFF
>many|TRBJ2-5|-|TRBV5-5
CASSSTPPGGGETQYF
>many|TRBJ2-7|TRBD1|TRBV20-1
CSATGTDAHTYEQYF
>many|TRBJ2-1|-|TRBV20-1
CSATRAGRSYNEQFF
>many|TRBJ2-5|-|TRBV7-9
CASSHFGGQETQYF
>many|TRBJ2-2|-|TRBV7-2
CASSLGSANTGELFF
>few|TRBJ2-1|TRBD2|TRBV6-1
CASSDVLAGGSSYNEQFF
>many|TRBJ2-7|TRBD1|TRBV3-1
CASSQGQGPYEQYF
>many|TRBJ2-7|TRBD2|TRBV6-2/TRBV6-3
CASKTERLAGGPYEQYF
>-|TRBJ1-2|TRBD1|TRBV5-6
CASSARDRGFNGYTF
>-|TRBJ2-7|TRBD2|TRBV20-1
CSARGTSGYEQYF
>many|TRBJ2-3|-|TRBV7-9
CASSTYGGSGTDTQYF
>-|TRBJ2-2|TRBD2|TRBV20-1
CSSLAGGSTGELFF
>many|TRBJ1-6|-|TRBV28
CASIRGAYNSPLHF
>-|TRBJ1-5|-|TRBV5-8
CASSLWEYSNQPQHF
>many|TRBJ2-7|-|TRBV20-1
CSAKDGYEQYF
>many|TRBJ2-3|TRBD1|TRBV5-1
CASSRGQATDTQYF
>few|TRBJ2-7|-|TRBV4-2
CASSQGTGYEQYF
>few|TRBJ2-3|-|TRBV27
CATLTGTTDTQYF
>many|TRBJ2-1|-|TRBV2
CASSELQSSYNEQFF
>many|TRBJ2-7|-|TRBV10-3
CAISESSYEQYF
>many|TRBJ2-2|TRBD1|TRBV28
CASSLTGQGGYGELFF
>many|TRBJ2-3|TRBD2|TRBV19
CASSIGAGRTDTQYF
>many|TRBJ2-6|-|TRBV7-9
CAPGQGVFSGANVLTF